What follows are 10 T cell receptor beta chains derived from one specimen sequenced in a study of T-cell memory formation after mild COVID-19. TCRdb reprocessed the 5' RACE reads via MiXCR and lists one record per CDR3 protein. This sample has roughly 120,000 distinct CDR3 sequences, with roughly 15% found just once. Sequenced sample: PBMCs or a T cell subset sorted from them (not recorded which). The receptors come from an adult woman who had mild COVID-19 (a few samples of this study predate the infection). Cell type and time point are not known.

The chain is built from TRBV5-4 and TRBJ2-3, with a possible D match to TRBD2 (7 bases). The CDR3 is 17 residues long. Trimming shortened V by 4 bases and J by 0 bases, and 18 bases separated the two germline ends. CDR1 and CDR2 (germline): SGHNT, YYREEE (reference sequence). The CDR3 DNA is TGTGCCAGCAGCCCCGGGGGGCGGGGGCGAAGCACAGATACGCAGTATTTT. Its protein product is CASSPGGRGRSTDTQYF.

This chain uses TRBV7-8 with TRBJ2-1; no firm D call. The CDR3 runs 13 residues. CDR1 is SGHVS, CDR2 FQNEAQ, per germline. Deletions cut 4 bases from V and 10 bases from J, with 14 bases between. In DNA form, the CDR3 reads TGTGCCAGCAGCTCAGTACCCCAGAACGAGCAGTTCTTC. Translation gives CASSSVPQNEQFF.

In this sample, this clonotype turned up a few times. The chain has TRBV12-3 or TRBV12-4 and TRBJ2-7; D is uncertain. The CDR3 spans 13 residues. Deletions cut 7 bases from V and 3 bases from J, with 13 bases between. The CDR3 coding sequence is TGTGCCAGCACCTTGGACCGCGGCTACGAGCAGTACTTC. Protein: CASTLDRGYEQYF.

CDR3 DNA: TGTGCCAGCAGCCTCCTGTCGGGGGTGACCCACAATGAGCAGTTCTTC. It encodes CASSLLSGVTHNEQFF. The chain couples TRBV7-6 to TRBJ2-1; D might be TRBD2 (6 bases). V was clipped by 5 bases and J by 5 bases, with 19 bases between them. Germline V CDR1 and CDR2: SGHVS, FNYEAQ. The CDR3 has 16 amino acids. Full variable domain (outside the CDR3, taken from reference TRBV7-6 and TRBJ2-1): GAGVSQSPRYKVTKRGQDVALRCDPISGHVSLYWYRQALGQGPEFLTYFNYEAQQDKSGLPNDRFSAERPEGSISTLTIQRTEQRDSAMYRCASSLLSGVTHNEQFFGPGTRLTVL.

This chain uses TRBV7-6 with TRBJ2-3, with 10 bases lining up with TRBD1. CDR3 length: 16 residues. CDR1 is SGHVS and CDR2 is FNYEAQ in the germline V gene. V lost 1 base to trimming and J lost 4 bases; unmatched junction nucleotides: 5. DNA for the CDR3: TGTGCCAGCAGCTTAGAAGGGGACAGGGGTTCAGATACGCAGTATTTT. Protein product: CASSLEGDRGSDTQYF.

The chain employs TRBV18 and TRBJ2-5; no reliable D call. V shed 2 bases and J shed 5 bases, with 9 bases lying between them. This CDR3 spans 13 amino acids. Germline lookup yields CDR1 KGHSH and CDR2 LQKENI. CDR3 amino acids: CASSPVRDETQYF. In DNA, the CDR3 is TGTGCCAGCTCACCAGTAAGGGATGAGACCCAGTACTTC.

A few counts support this clonotype. The chain recombines TRBV3-1 with TRBJ2-1, with 11 bases matching TRBD2. CDR3 length: 16 residues. V trimming: 5 bases; J trimming: 0 bases; junction bases outside the gene matches: 3. Germline assignment: CDR1 LGHDT and CDR2 YNNKEL (reference sequence). The DNA for the CDR3 is TGTGCCAGCAGCGTAGGACTAGCGGGCTCCTACAATGAGCAGTTCTTC. Encoded protein: CASSVGLAGSYNEQFF.

This clonotype was counted only a few times. DNA for the CDR3: TGTGCCAGCAGCCAGGGACAGGGAAGAGGCTACACCTTC. This gives the protein CASSQGQGRGYTF. This chain uses TRBV3-1 with TRBJ1-2; TRBD1 aligns across 9 bases. V lost 3 bases to trimming and J lost 8 bases; unmatched junction nucleotides: 4. CDR3 length: 13 residues. CDR1 and CDR2 from the germline V gene are LGHDT and YNNKEL (reference sequence).

A few counts support this clonotype. The V and J genes are TRBV7-9 and TRBJ2-1; TRBD1 matches 10 bases. The CDR3 totals 15 residues. Germline V gene lookup returns CDR1 SEHNR and CDR2 FQNEAQ (reference sequence). V lost 5 bases and J lost 6; bases outside the gene matches: 7. The CDR3 DNA reads as TGTGCCAGCAGCACCGAGTGGACAGGGGGCAATGAGCAGTTCTTC. Translated: CASSTEWTGGNEQFF.

V is TRBV2 and J is TRBJ2-3, with a tentative D call TRBD2 (5 bases). CDR1 is SNHLY and CDR2 is FYNNEI in the germline V gene. The CDR3 is 15 residues long. V lost 4 bases and J lost 4, with 15 bases in between. The CDR3 here is CASSVPAPSPDTQYF. The CDR3 nucleotides are TGTGCCAGCAGTGTCCCAGCGCCTAGCCCAGATACGCAGTATTTT.